The entry below describes one TCR beta chain. Antigen specificity is unknown. These data originate in a study of T cell responses to AZD1222 COVID-19 vaccine. Study-wide points: Only a handful of AZD1222 recipients were seropositive at baseline. Reports indicate that nearly half of spike-specific TCRs are directed at unmutated variant regions.

CDR3 length: 16 residues. In germline, CDR1 is SEHNR, CDR2 FQNEAQ (reference sequence). V shed 6 bases, J shed 2 bases, and the junction held 9 bases outside the gene matches. The data were produced by immunoSEQ multiplex PCR, yet TCRdb's version contains in-frame clones alone and is incomplete. The profile covers about 97,000 clones, with roughly 84% appearing a single time and 2.8% taken by the ten largest. The receptor was isolated from an adult in good health. The source was peripheral blood, collected on day 0 of AZD1222 vaccination. The chain combines TRBV7-9 with TRBJ2-1; 8 nucleotides align to TRBD2. The CDR3 here is CASSPAAGGTYNEQFF. The CDR3 region has the DNA TGTGCCAGCAGTCCGGCTGCGGGGGGCACCTACAATGAGCAGTTCTTC.